Listed below are T cell receptor beta chains from one sample, sequenced in a study of CD8 T cells in ankylosing spondylitis. One entry per CDR3 protein, called by TCRdb with MiXCR from the 5' RACE reads. The sample comprises around 770,000 distinct CDR3 sequences, roughly 12% of which are singletons, and more than 0.5% rests with the top ten. Sequenced material: blood, either unsorted or a sorted T cell fraction (not recorded which). These receptor sequences come from a male donor with ankylosing spondylitis. CDR3s leave out the opening cysteine and the closing phenylalanine or tryptophan.

V gene,CDR3 protein
TRBV7-2,ASSLMGQGTTDTQY
TRBV5-1,ASSWDSANIQY
TRBV27,ASRPQIDGYEQY
TRBV30,AWRGKALISGANVLT
TRBV7-2,ASSLHPGQGVTEAF
TRBV4-2,ASSLLGQGGQPQH
TRBV19,ASSRTGSISYNEQF
TRBV20-1,SARDRLAVPPNTDTQY
TRBV10-1,ASSGSAASTDTQY
TRBV24-1,ATSDLAPPGAGGEQF
TRBV20-1,SVQNGGLAKNIQY
TRBV29-1,RPLSLGLEKLF
TRBV20-1,SARNPSGGADEQF
TRBV20-1,SASGLGEQF
TRBV12-3/TRBV12-4,ASSFLRREEDTEAF
TRBV18,ASSPFRGQETQY
TRBV6-1,ASLHTGPSSYEQY
TRBV20-1,SATASGGNNEQF
TRBV5-6,ASSFTGQGNQPQH
TRBV20-1,SADGGITEAF
TRBV7-8,ASSFLRTIGGELF
TRBV4-1,ASSPRGAGGLNNEQF
TRBV20-1,SARDSLILTDTQY
TRBV7-2,ASSLPLGKDEQF
TRBV9,ASSPGTGLAF
TRBV4-3,ASSQAGTAMGYT
TRBV29-1,SVGAGFSNEKLF
TRBV20-1,SARTGTSGSKGF
TRBV20-1,SARGDVQPQH
TRBV19,ASRRGQGVYEQY
TRBV7-2,ASSLRGQSNSPLH
TRBV7-9,ASSLETGAGTEAF
TRBV7-2,ASSLPWTGTDTQY